This T cell receptor (beta chain) came from a study of T-cell reconstitution after alpha-beta-depleted transplantation in children. Findings of the study overall: Surviving recipient T cells and thymic progenitors accounted for the high day-60 TCRbeta diversity observed in some patients. Expanded graft clones, several hundred of them, were reportedly the source of alpha-beta T cells about two months after transplant. It was newly produced T cells that mostly accounted for T-cell counts and diversity one year after transplant.

The V segment lost 6 bases and the J segment 3 bases; nucleotides outside the gene matches: 3. The CDR3 has 13 amino acids. The V gene's germline CDR1 is MNHEY and CDR2 SVGEGT. This clonotype was seen ten or more times. What it recognizes is unknown. Molecular barcoding with unique molecular identifiers was used for the TCRbeta library. One entry per CDR3 protein results from TCRdb running MiXCR on the PCR reads. The table shows approximately 500,000 distinct CDR3 sequences, with roughly a tenth occurring only once. The specimen comprised PBMCs, sampled before TCRalphabeta/CD19-depleted stem cell transplant. The sequence was obtained from a child aged 2 to 10 with inherited bone marrow failure, due to receive a stem cell transplant. V is TRBV6-2 or TRBV6-3 and J is TRBJ2-3; 7 positions match TRBD2. The CDR3 spells CASRPGLTDTQYF. The CDR3 coding sequence is TGTGCCAGCAGACCGGGACTAACAGATACGCAGTATTTT.